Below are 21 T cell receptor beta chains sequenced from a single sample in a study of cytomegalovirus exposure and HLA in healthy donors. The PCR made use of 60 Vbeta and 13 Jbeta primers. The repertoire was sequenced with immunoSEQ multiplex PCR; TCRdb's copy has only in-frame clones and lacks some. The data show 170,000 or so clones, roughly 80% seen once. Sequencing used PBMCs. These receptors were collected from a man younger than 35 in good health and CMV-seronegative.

The CDR3: CASSQTVKHEQYF. CDR3 nucleotides: TGTGCCAGCAGTCAAACAGTTAAACACGAGCAGTACTTC. The V gene is TRBV6-4, the J gene TRBJ2-7; no reliable D call. The germline V and J ends were trimmed by 5 bases and 5 bases, with 13 bases remaining between them. The CDR3 loop spans 13 amino acids. Per the germline V gene, CDR1 is MRHNA and CDR2 is SNTAGT.

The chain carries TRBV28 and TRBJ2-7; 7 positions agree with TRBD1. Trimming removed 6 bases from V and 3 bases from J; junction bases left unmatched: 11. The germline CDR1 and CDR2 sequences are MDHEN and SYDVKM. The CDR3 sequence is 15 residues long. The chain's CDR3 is CASRLITGAYYEQYF. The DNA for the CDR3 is TGTGCCAGCAGACTTATAACAGGGGCCTACTACGAGCAGTACTTC.

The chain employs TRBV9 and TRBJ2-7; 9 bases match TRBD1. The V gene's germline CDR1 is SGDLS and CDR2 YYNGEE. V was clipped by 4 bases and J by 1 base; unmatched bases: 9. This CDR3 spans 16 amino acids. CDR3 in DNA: TGTGCCAGCAGCCCCTACGTGGGACAGGGTTCCTACGAGCAGTACTTC. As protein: CASSPYVGQGSYEQYF. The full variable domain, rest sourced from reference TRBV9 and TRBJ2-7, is DSGVTQTPKHLITATGQRVTLRCSPRSGDLSVYWYQQSLDQGLQFLIQYYNGEERAKGNILERFSAQQFPDLHSELNLSSLELGDSALYFCASSPYVGQGSYEQYFGPGTRLTVT.

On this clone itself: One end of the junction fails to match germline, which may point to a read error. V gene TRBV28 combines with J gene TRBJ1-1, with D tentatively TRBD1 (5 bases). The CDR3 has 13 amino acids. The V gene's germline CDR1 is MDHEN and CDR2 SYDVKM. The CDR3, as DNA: TGTGCTTCCTTCAGGGTTGGGAACACTGGAGCTTTCTTT. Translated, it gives CASFRVGNTGAFF.

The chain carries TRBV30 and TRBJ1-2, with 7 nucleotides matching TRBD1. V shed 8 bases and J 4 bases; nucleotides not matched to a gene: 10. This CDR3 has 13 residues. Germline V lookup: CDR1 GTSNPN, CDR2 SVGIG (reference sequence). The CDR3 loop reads CATRTGAFYGYTF. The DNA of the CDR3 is TGTGCCACCCGAACAGGGGCATTCTATGGCTACACCTTC.

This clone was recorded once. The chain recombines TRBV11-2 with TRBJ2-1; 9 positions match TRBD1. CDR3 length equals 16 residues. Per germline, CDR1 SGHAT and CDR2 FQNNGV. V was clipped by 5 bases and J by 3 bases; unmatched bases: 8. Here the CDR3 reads CASSPRTGEIYNEQFF. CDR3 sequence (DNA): TGTGCCAGCAGCCCGAGGACAGGGGAAATCTACAATGAGCAGTTCTTC. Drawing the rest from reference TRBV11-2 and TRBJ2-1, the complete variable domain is EAGVAQSPRYKIIEKRQSVAFWCNPISGHATLYWYQQILGQGPKLLIQFQNNGVVDDSQLPKDRFSAERLKGVDSTLKIQPAKLEDSAVYLCASSPRTGEIYNEQFFGPGTRLTVL.

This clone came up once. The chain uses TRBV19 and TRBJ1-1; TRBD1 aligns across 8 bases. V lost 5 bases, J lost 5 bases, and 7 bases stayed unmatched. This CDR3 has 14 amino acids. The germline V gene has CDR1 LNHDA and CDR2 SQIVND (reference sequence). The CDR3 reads CASSAQGAMTEAFF. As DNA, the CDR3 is TGTGCCAGTAGTGCCCAGGGGGCGATGACTGAAGCTTTCTTT. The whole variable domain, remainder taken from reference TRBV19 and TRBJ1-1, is DGGITQSPKYLFRKEGQNVTLSCEQNLNHDAMYWYRQDPGQGLRLIYYSQIVNDFQKGDIAEGYSVSREKKESFPLTVTSAQKNPTAFYLCASSAQGAMTEAFFGQGTRLTVV.

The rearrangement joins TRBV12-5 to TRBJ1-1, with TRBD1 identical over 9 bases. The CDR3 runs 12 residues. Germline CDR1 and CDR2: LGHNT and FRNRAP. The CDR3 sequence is CARQGDHTEAFF. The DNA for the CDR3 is TGTGCCCGACAGGGGGATCACACTGAAGCTTTCTTT.

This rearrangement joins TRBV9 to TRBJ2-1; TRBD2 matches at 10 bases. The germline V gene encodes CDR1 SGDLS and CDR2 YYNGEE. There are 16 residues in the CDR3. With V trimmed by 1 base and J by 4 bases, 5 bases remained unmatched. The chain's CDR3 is CASSVTSGRGYNEQFF. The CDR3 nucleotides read TGTGCCAGCAGCGTAACGAGCGGGAGGGGGTACAATGAGCAGTTCTTC. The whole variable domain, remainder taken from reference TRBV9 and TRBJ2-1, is DSGVTQTPKHLITATGQRVTLRCSPRSGDLSVYWYQQSLDQGLQFLIQYYNGEERAKGNILERFSAQQFPDLHSELNLSSLELGDSALYFCASSVTSGRGYNEQFFGPGTRLTVL.

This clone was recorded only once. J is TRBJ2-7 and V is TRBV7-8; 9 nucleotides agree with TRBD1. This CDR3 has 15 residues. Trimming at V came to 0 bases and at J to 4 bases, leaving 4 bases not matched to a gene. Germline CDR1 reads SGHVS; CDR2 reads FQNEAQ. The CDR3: CASSLAGGTGYEQYF. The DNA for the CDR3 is TGTGCCAGCAGCTTAGCGGGCGGGACAGGGTACGAGCAGTACTTC.

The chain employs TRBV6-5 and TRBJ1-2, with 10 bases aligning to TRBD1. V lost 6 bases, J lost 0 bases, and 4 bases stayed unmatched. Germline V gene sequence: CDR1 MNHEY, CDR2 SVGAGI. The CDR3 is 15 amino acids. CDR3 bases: TGTGCCAGCAGGAGCGGGACAGGGGCTAACTATGGCTACACCTTC. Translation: CASRSGTGANYGYTF.

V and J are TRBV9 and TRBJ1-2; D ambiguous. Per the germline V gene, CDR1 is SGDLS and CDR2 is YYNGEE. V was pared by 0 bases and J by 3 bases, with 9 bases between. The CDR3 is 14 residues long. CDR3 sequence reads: CASSVGRVDYGYTF. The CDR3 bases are TGTGCCAGCAGCGTAGGCCGGGTCGACTATGGCTACACCTTC.

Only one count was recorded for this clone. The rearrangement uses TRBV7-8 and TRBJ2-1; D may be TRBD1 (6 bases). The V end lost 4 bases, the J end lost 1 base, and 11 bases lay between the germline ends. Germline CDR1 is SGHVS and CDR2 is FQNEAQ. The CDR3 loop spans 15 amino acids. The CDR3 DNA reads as TGTGCCAGCAGCTCCGGACAGCGATCCTACAATGAGCAGTTCTTC. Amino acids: CASSSGQRSYNEQFF.

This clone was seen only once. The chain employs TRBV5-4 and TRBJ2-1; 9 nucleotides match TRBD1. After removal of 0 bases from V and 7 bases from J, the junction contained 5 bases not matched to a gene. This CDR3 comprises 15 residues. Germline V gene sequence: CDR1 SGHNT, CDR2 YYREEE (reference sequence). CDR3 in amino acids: CASSLGGQGGNEQFF. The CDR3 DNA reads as TGTGCCAGCAGCTTGGGGGGACAGGGTGGTAATGAGCAGTTCTTC.

CDR3 nucleotide sequence: TGTGCCAGCAGTGATAGCACAGGGGCTCAGCCCCAGCATTTT. This sequence encodes CASSDSTGAQPQHF. The rearrangement joins TRBV2 to TRBJ1-5, with 7 bases that match TRBD1. V lost 3 bases to trimming and J lost 6 bases; unmatched junction nucleotides: 5. Germline-derived CDR1 and CDR2 are SNHLY and FYNNEI. This CDR3 comprises 14 residues.

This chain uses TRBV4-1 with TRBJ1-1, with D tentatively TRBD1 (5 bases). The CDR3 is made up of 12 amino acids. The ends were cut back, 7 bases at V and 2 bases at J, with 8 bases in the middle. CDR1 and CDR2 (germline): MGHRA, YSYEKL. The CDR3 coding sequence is TGCGCCAGCACGGGGGAAAACACTGAAGCTTTCTTT. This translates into CASTGENTEAFF.

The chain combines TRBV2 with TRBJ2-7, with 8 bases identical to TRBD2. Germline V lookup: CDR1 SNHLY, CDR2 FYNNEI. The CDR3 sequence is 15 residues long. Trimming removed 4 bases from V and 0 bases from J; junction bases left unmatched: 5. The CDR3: CASSVGGASSYEQYF. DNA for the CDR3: TGTGCCAGCAGTGTCGGGGGGGCAAGCTCCTACGAGCAGTACTTC.

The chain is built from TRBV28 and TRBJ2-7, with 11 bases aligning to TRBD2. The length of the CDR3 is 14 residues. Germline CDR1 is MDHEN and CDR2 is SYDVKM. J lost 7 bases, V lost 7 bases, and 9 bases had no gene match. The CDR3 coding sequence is TGTGCCAGCACGTATAGCGGGAGGGTCGGGGAGCAGTACTTC. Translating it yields CASTYSGRVGEQYF.

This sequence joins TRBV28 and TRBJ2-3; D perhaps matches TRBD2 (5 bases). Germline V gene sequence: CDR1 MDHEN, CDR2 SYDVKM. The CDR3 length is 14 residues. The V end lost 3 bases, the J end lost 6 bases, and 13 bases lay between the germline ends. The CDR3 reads CASSFIISGDTQYF. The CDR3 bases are TGTGCCAGCAGTTTTATAATTTCGGGGGATACGCAGTATTTT.

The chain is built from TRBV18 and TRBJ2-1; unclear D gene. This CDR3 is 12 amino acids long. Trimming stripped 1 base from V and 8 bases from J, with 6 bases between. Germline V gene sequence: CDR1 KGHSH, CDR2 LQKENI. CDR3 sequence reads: CASSPLAYEQFF. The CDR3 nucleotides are TGTGCCAGCTCACCACTAGCTTATGAGCAGTTCTTC.

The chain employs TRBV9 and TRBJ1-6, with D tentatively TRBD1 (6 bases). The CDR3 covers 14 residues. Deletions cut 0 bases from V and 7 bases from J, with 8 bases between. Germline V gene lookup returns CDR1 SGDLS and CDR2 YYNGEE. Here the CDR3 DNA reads TGTGCCAGCAGCGTAGTGGACAGAAATTCACCCCTCCACTTT. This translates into CASSVVDRNSPLHF.